The clone carrying this T cell receptor (beta chain) was seen repeatedly, ten times or more. The data derive from a study of CD8 T cells in ankylosing spondylitis. The V gene's germline CDR1 is DFQATT and CDR2 SNEGSKA (reference sequence). This CDR3 region has 14 residues. Trimming took off 3 bases at V and 4 bases at J, with 13 bases between the two ends. TCRdb used MiXCR to reprocess the 5' RACE reads, holding one entry per CDR3 protein. The repertoire holds about 300,000 distinct CDR3 sequences, with under 14% as singletons. Sequencing was performed on blood, either unsorted or a sorted T cell fraction (not recorded which). The sequence came from a female donor with ankylosing spondylitis or in good health (not recorded which). The genes are TRBV20-1 and TRBJ1-5; D possibly corresponds to TRBD1 (5 bases). DNA for the CDR3: TGCAGTGCTAGGAGATTCGAGGGGAATCAGCCCCAGCATTTT. This gives the protein CSARRFEGNQPQHF.